This TCR beta chain was captured by sequencing in a study of immune evolution from preneoplasia to lung adenocarcinoma. Across the study: HLA loss of heterozygosity: about 7% AIS, about 15% MIA, around 35% ADC, none AAH.

CDR1 SGHVS and CDR2 FQNEAQ come from the germline V gene. Trimming removed 5 bases from V and 8 bases from J; junction bases left unmatched: 6. The CDR3 runs 14 residues. Only in-frame clones appear in the TCRdb table, and some are missing; sequencing was by immunoSEQ multiplex PCR. Among about 4,100 clones listed, 65% to 80% were seen once. Sequences were obtained from FFPE invasive lung adenocarcinoma tissue. This sequence was found in a person aged 70 to 85 with invasive lung adenocarcinoma. Some clones in this sample may be carry-over from other donors' samples. The chain employs TRBV7-8 and TRBJ1-4, with 9 bases lining up with TRBD1. Here the CDR3 reads CASSGRDRAEKLFF. The CDR3 DNA reads as TGTGCCAGCAGCGGCCGGGACAGGGCCGAAAAACTGTTTTTT.